The subject of this entry is one T cell receptor beta chain. As yet, its antigen is unknown. Mismatch with germline at one junction end may stem from a read error. Within the sample, other DNA sequences also encode this same CDR3. Regulatory T cells were sorted as CD4+CD25hiCD127low/negative cells. Healthy unrelated donors supplied the control samples. Some clones are missing from TCRdb's copy, which holds only in-frame ones; the method was immunoSEQ multiplex PCR. In the table there are over 20,000 clones, about nine tenths of which are singletons. The data stem from a study of B cell selection in AIRE deficiency. The V gene's germline CDR1 is MNHNY and CDR2 SVGAGI (reference sequence). The CDR3 has 13 amino acids. Study-wide results and caveats: Healthy Tconv contained approximately 37% of shared healthy Treg sequences; only TCRbeta sequenced. Tconv and Treg cells from AIRE-deficient patients resembled healthy donors in TCRBV usage, CDR3 length and diversity.

The gene calls are TRBV6-6 and TRBJ1-1; no reliable D call. Sequenced sample: CD4+CD25+ Tregs sorted from PBMCs. The sequence came from a human donor in good health. In nucleotides, the CDR3 is TGCGCCAGCAGCCCCAGGACGAACACTGAAGCTTTCTTT. Translation gives CASSPRTNTEAFF.